Listed below are T cell receptor beta chains from one sample, sequenced in a study of blood T cell repertoires in COVID-19. Clones were sequenced by immunoSEQ multiplex PCR, and TCRdb holds only the in-frame ones, with some missing. This table holds around 80,000 clones, roughly four fifths found once. The source material was peripheral blood. Every receptor here comes from a man between 60 and 70 years old with acute or convalescent COVID-19. Each CDR3 is given with its conserved first and last residue. Each record gives: J gene, clone size, V gene, D gene, CDR3 DNA, CDR3 protein. A D gene is named only where the DNA matches it firmly. Clone size is stated in some rows and not others, as once, few, many or a class when expanded.

j_gene: TRBJ2-7; abundance: .; v_gene: TRBV29-1; d_gene: TRBD1; CDR3nt: TGCAGCGTTGAAGAGGCAGGGGGCAACGAGCAGTACTTC; CDR3aa: CSVEEAGGNEQYF
j_gene: TRBJ1-1; abundance: .; v_gene: TRBV12-5; d_gene: .; CDR3nt: TGTGCTAGTGGCTCTCGAACACCGATGAACACTGAAGCTTTCTTT; CDR3aa: CASGSRTPMNTEAFF
j_gene: TRBJ1-3; abundance: .; v_gene: TRBV25-1; d_gene: .; CDR3nt: TGTGCCAGCACTCCCGTGGGCGGGGGTCGAAACACCATATATTTT; CDR3aa: CASTPVGGGRNTIYF
j_gene: TRBJ2-4; abundance: .; v_gene: TRBV4-3; d_gene: .; CDR3nt: TGCGCCAGCAGCCAAGATCGAGCGGTAAACATTCAGTACTTC; CDR3aa: CASSQDRAVNIQYF
j_gene: TRBJ2-1; abundance: few; v_gene: TRBV2; d_gene: .; CDR3nt: TGTGCCAGCAGTTATCAACTAGAGCAGTTCTTC; CDR3aa: CASSYQLEQFF
j_gene: TRBJ2-1; abundance: .; v_gene: TRBV7-9; d_gene: .; CDR3nt: TGTGCCAGCAGCCCCTGGGGTAGCGGCTACAATGAGCAGTTCTTC; CDR3aa: CASSPWGSGYNEQFF
j_gene: TRBJ2-1; abundance: once; v_gene: TRBV5-1; d_gene: .; CDR3nt: TGCGCCAGCAGCTTGGTCCCAGGGTCTTATGAGCAGTTCTTC; CDR3aa: CASSLVPGSYEQFF
j_gene: TRBJ2-1; abundance: .; v_gene: TRBV6-4; d_gene: TRBD1; CDR3nt: TGTGCCAGCAGCGTCCAACAGGGGAATGAGCAGTTCTTC; CDR3aa: CASSVQQGNEQFF
j_gene: TRBJ2-7; abundance: .; v_gene: TRBV27; d_gene: .; CDR3nt: TGTGCCAGCAGTTTATCGCCCCCCTCAGGAGGGGCCTACGAGCAGTACTTC; CDR3aa: CASSLSPPSGGAYEQYF
j_gene: TRBJ1-4; abundance: .; v_gene: TRBV6-5; d_gene: .; CDR3nt: TGTGCCAGCAGGGTACAAGAAACTAATGAAAAACTGTTTTTT; CDR3aa: CASRVQETNEKLFF
j_gene: TRBJ1-2; abundance: once; v_gene: TRBV5-5; d_gene: .; CDR3nt: TGTGCCAGCAGCTTGGTAGCTACAAGCTATGGCTACACCTTC; CDR3aa: CASSLVATSYGYTF
j_gene: TRBJ1-1; abundance: .; v_gene: TRBV28; d_gene: TRBD1; CDR3nt: TGTGCCAGCAGAAGTCCGGGACAGGGGGCAGGTGAAGCTTTCTTT; CDR3aa: CASRSPGQGAGEAFF
j_gene: TRBJ1-2; abundance: .; v_gene: TRBV30; d_gene: .; CDR3nt: TGTGCCTGGAGTGGGGGCCCAGGCCGGGTTTTTGACTTC; CDR3aa: CAWSGGPGRVFDF
j_gene: TRBJ2-6; abundance: .; v_gene: TRBV23-1; d_gene: .; CDR3nt: TGCGCCAGCACAGCGATCTCTGGGGCCAACGTCCTGACTTTC; CDR3aa: CASTAISGANVLTF
j_gene: TRBJ1-5; abundance: .; v_gene: TRBV3-1/TRBV3-2; d_gene: .; CDR3nt: TGTGCCAGCAGCCAAGTCCCAGGGATGCATCAGCCCCAGCATTTT; CDR3aa: CASSQVPGMHQPQHF
j_gene: TRBJ1-1; abundance: .; v_gene: TRBV3-1/TRBV3-2; d_gene: .; CDR3nt: TGTGCCAGCAGCCTAGCGGACGGGAACACTGAAGCTTTCTTT; CDR3aa: CASSLADGNTEAFF
j_gene: TRBJ1-6; abundance: few; v_gene: TRBV7-2; d_gene: .; CDR3nt: TGTGCCAGCAGCCCAGCGGAGGGTGCCTATAATTCACCCCTCCACTTT; CDR3aa: CASSPAEGAYNSPLHF
j_gene: TRBJ2-7; abundance: .; v_gene: TRBV5-1; d_gene: .; CDR3nt: TGCGCCAGCAGCTTGCTAGGCGAGCAGTACTTC; CDR3aa: CASSLLGEQYF
j_gene: TRBJ2-5; abundance: .; v_gene: TRBV2; d_gene: .; CDR3nt: TGTGCCAGCAGTGCGAGGGAGACCCAGTACTTC; CDR3aa: CASSARETQYF
j_gene: TRBJ2-5; abundance: .; v_gene: TRBV7-7; d_gene: .; CDR3nt: TGTGCTAGCAGCTTAGAGCCGTACCAAGAGACCCAGTACTTC; CDR3aa: CASSLEPYQETQYF
j_gene: TRBJ2-1; abundance: .; v_gene: TRBV24-1; d_gene: .; CDR3nt: TGTGCCACCAGTAGGGGCGACCTATACAATGAGCAGTTCTTC; CDR3aa: CATSRGDLYNEQFF
j_gene: TRBJ1-2; abundance: few; v_gene: TRBV11-1; d_gene: .; CDR3nt: TGTGCCAGCAGCTTGGGGCAGGGAGGCCCTGGCTACACCTTC; CDR3aa: CASSLGQGGPGYTF
j_gene: TRBJ1-5; abundance: .; v_gene: TRBV28; d_gene: TRBD1; CDR3nt: TGTGCCAGCAGCTCCCCCGGGACAGGCGGTCTGGGCCAGCATTTT; CDR3aa: CASSSPGTGGLGQHF
j_gene: TRBJ2-2; abundance: .; v_gene: TRBV7-9; d_gene: TRBD2; CDR3nt: TGTGCCAGCAGCTCCTCTGGCCATAGCGGGGGCCTCAACACCGGGGAGCTGTTTTTT; CDR3aa: CASSSSGHSGGLNTGELFF
j_gene: TRBJ1-6; abundance: few; v_gene: TRBV7-9; d_gene: .; CDR3nt: TGTGCCAGCAGCTTAGCGAGGGACATAAATTCACCCCTCCACTTT; CDR3aa: CASSLARDINSPLHF
j_gene: TRBJ2-3; abundance: .; v_gene: TRBV7-2; d_gene: .; CDR3nt: TGTGCCAGCAGCCCCAGGGGTTATCCGGCGAGGGATACGCAGTATTTT; CDR3aa: CASSPRGYPARDTQYF
j_gene: TRBJ1-1; abundance: .; v_gene: TRBV7-2; d_gene: .; CDR3nt: TGTGCCAGCAGCTTAGGGCAGAACACTGAAGCTTTCTTT; CDR3aa: CASSLGQNTEAFF
j_gene: TRBJ2-3; abundance: .; v_gene: TRBV29-1; d_gene: .; CDR3nt: TGCAGCATACGGGGCGGGGCGGATACGCAGTATTTT; CDR3aa: CSIRGGADTQYF
j_gene: TRBJ1-3; abundance: once; v_gene: TRBV18; d_gene: TRBD1; CDR3nt: TGTGCCAGCTCACCATCCGGGACAGGGGGCGGAAACACCATATATTTT; CDR3aa: CASSPSGTGGGNTIYF
j_gene: TRBJ2-2; abundance: once; v_gene: TRBV7-6; d_gene: .; CDR3nt: TGTGCCAGCAGCTCTATGGACGGAGGCCCCGGGGAGCTGTTTTTT; CDR3aa: CASSSMDGGPGELFF
j_gene: TRBJ1-4; abundance: .; v_gene: TRBV5-1; d_gene: .; CDR3nt: TGCGCCAGCAGCTTGGGGAGGGGAAATGAAAAACTGTTTTTT; CDR3aa: CASSLGRGNEKLFF
j_gene: TRBJ1-2; abundance: .; v_gene: TRBV28; d_gene: .; CDR3nt: TGTGCCAGCAGTCCGGGGGGGTCCCTGTCGGTGGGTGGCTACACCTTC; CDR3aa: CASSPGGSLSVGGYTF
j_gene: TRBJ2-2; abundance: once; v_gene: TRBV5-1; d_gene: TRBD1; CDR3nt: TGCGCCAGCAGCACGGACAGGGTCGGCGGGGAGCTGTTTTTT; CDR3aa: CASSTDRVGGELFF
j_gene: TRBJ2-5; abundance: .; v_gene: TRBV6-6; d_gene: TRBD1; CDR3nt: TGTGCCAGCAGCCGGGACAGGGGACTAGTTGAGACCCAGTACTTC; CDR3aa: CASSRDRGLVETQYF
j_gene: TRBJ2-1; abundance: once; v_gene: TRBV6-5; d_gene: .; CDR3nt: TGTGCCAGCAGATCCCCCCTCCCCTTCAATGAGCAGTTCTTC; CDR3aa: CASRSPLPFNEQFF
j_gene: TRBJ1-6; abundance: .; v_gene: TRBV5-8; d_gene: .; CDR3nt: TGTGCCAGCAGCTTGTTGCAGGGTAACTCACCCCTCCACTTT; CDR3aa: CASSLLQGNSPLHF
j_gene: TRBJ1-1; abundance: .; v_gene: TRBV10-3; d_gene: .; CDR3nt: TGTGCCATCAGTCTGGACAAGAATGAAGCTTTCTTT; CDR3aa: CAISLDKNEAFF
j_gene: TRBJ1-2; abundance: .; v_gene: TRBV28; d_gene: .; CDR3nt: TGTGCCAGCGCCGAGGCCACCAAGAGCTACACCTTC; CDR3aa: CASAEATKSYTF
j_gene: TRBJ1-2; abundance: .; v_gene: TRBV9; d_gene: TRBD1; CDR3nt: TGTGCCAGCAGCGTATCACAGGGGGCGCGAGGTGGCTACACCTTC; CDR3aa: CASSVSQGARGGYTF
j_gene: TRBJ2-1; abundance: once; v_gene: TRBV3-1/TRBV3-2; d_gene: .; CDR3nt: TGTGCCAGCAGCCAACTATACAATGAGCAGTTCTTC; CDR3aa: CASSQLYNEQFF
j_gene: TRBJ2-2; abundance: many; v_gene: TRBV7-6; d_gene: .; CDR3nt: TGTGCCAGCAGCTTAGGCGGCGGGGCTCACGGGGAGCTGTTTTTT; CDR3aa: CASSLGGGAHGELFF
j_gene: TRBJ1-2; abundance: .; v_gene: TRBV5-1; d_gene: .; CDR3nt: TGCGCCAGCAGCTTGGACAGTGCTCACTATGGCTACACCTTC; CDR3aa: CASSLDSAHYGYTF
j_gene: TRBJ1-1; abundance: .; v_gene: TRBV5-1; d_gene: .; CDR3nt: TGCGCCAGCAGCCGGACCGGGGACACTGAAGCTTTCTTT; CDR3aa: CASSRTGDTEAFF
j_gene: TRBJ2-1; abundance: .; v_gene: TRBV24-1; d_gene: TRBD2; CDR3nt: TGTGCCACCAGTGGGGGACTAGCGATAGACTCCTACAATGAGCAGTTCTTC; CDR3aa: CATSGGLAIDSYNEQFF
j_gene: TRBJ2-2; abundance: .; v_gene: TRBV5-1; d_gene: .; CDR3nt: TGCGCCAGCAGCCTTACAGCGGGGAACACCGGGGAGCTGTTTTTT; CDR3aa: CASSLTAGNTGELFF
j_gene: TRBJ2-2; abundance: .; v_gene: TRBV28; d_gene: TRBD2; CDR3nt: TGTGCCAGCAGCAGGACTAGCGGGAACACCGGGGAGCTGTTTTTT; CDR3aa: CASSRTSGNTGELFF
j_gene: TRBJ2-1; abundance: .; v_gene: TRBV19; d_gene: TRBD2; CDR3nt: TGTGCCAGTACCTTGGGACTAGCGGGGACGAATGAGCAGTTCTTC; CDR3aa: CASTLGLAGTNEQFF
j_gene: TRBJ1-3; abundance: .; v_gene: TRBV30; d_gene: .; CDR3nt: TGTGCCTGGAGAGGACAGCTCTCTGGAAACACCATATATTTT; CDR3aa: CAWRGQLSGNTIYF
j_gene: TRBJ2-3; abundance: .; v_gene: TRBV5-1; d_gene: TRBD1; CDR3nt: TGCGCCAGCAGAAGGACAGGGGACACAGATACGCAGTATTTT; CDR3aa: CASRRTGDTDTQYF
j_gene: TRBJ2-2; abundance: .; v_gene: TRBV7-9; d_gene: TRBD1; CDR3nt: TGTGCCAGCAGCCGACAGGGGGACACCGGGGAGCTGTTTTTT; CDR3aa: CASSRQGDTGELFF
j_gene: TRBJ2-6; abundance: .; v_gene: TRBV6-2/TRBV6-3; d_gene: TRBD2; CDR3nt: TGTGCCAGCAGTGGACGGACTAGCGGGGTGACCTCTGGGGCCAACGTCCTGACTTTC; CDR3aa: CASSGRTSGVTSGANVLTF
j_gene: TRBJ2-7; abundance: .; v_gene: TRBV14; d_gene: TRBD1; CDR3nt: TGTGCCAGCAGCCAAGATCTGGGACAGGGACCTTACGAGCAGTACTTC; CDR3aa: CASSQDLGQGPYEQYF
j_gene: TRBJ2-5; abundance: .; v_gene: TRBV24-1; d_gene: TRBD1; CDR3nt: TGTGCCACCAGATCCGGGACAGGGGCCCAAGAGACCCAGTACTTC; CDR3aa: CATRSGTGAQETQYF
j_gene: TRBJ2-3; abundance: .; v_gene: TRBV6-5; d_gene: TRBD2; CDR3nt: TGTGCCAGCAGTTACTCCGCCAGCGGGGGATATACGCAGTATTTT; CDR3aa: CASSYSASGGYTQYF
j_gene: TRBJ2-7; abundance: .; v_gene: TRBV7-2; d_gene: TRBD2; CDR3nt: TGTGCCAGCAGCCAAGCGGGAGTAGGGTACGAGCAGTACTTC; CDR3aa: CASSQAGVGYEQYF
j_gene: TRBJ1-1; abundance: .; v_gene: TRBV7-9; d_gene: .; CDR3nt: TGTGCCAGCAGCTTAGGCACCACAGCAAACACTGAAGCTTTCTTT; CDR3aa: CASSLGTTANTEAFF
j_gene: TRBJ2-1; abundance: .; v_gene: TRBV15; d_gene: .; CDR3nt: TGTGCCACCAGCAGAGATGATCGGGACAAGCGATTCTTC; CDR3aa: CATSRDDRDKRFF
j_gene: TRBJ2-2; abundance: .; v_gene: TRBV5-1; d_gene: .; CDR3nt: TGCGCCAGCAGCTTGGACGGACTCACGAACACCGGGGAGCTGTTTTTT; CDR3aa: CASSLDGLTNTGELFF
j_gene: TRBJ1-2; abundance: .; v_gene: TRBV7-9; d_gene: TRBD1; CDR3nt: TGTGCCAGCAGCTTAGAGGCCAGGGGGCTTGGCTACACCTTC; CDR3aa: CASSLEARGLGYTF